Presented here are 23 T cell receptor beta chains from one specimen sequenced in a study of preoperative IRX-2 immunotherapy in early breast cancer. The treatment denotes: preoperative locoregional IRX-2 cytokine immunotherapy. Here immunoSEQ multiplex PCR was the method, and the copy in TCRdb shows in-frame clones only, minus some. Of tens of thousands of clones in the sample, approximately 89% were seen once. Sequenced here: tumor tissue, sampled after IRX-2 immunotherapy. Every receptor here comes from a human donor with breast cancer.

This chain connects TRBV7-7 to TRBJ1-2, with TRBD1 matching 9 bases. V gave up 1 base and J gave up 6 bases; unmatched junction bases: 3. The CDR3 runs to 14 residues. The germline V gene encodes CDR1 SSHAT and CDR2 FNYEAQ (reference sequence). The CDR3 region has the DNA TGTGCCAGCAGCTTAGTCCGGACAGGGGATGGCTACACCTTC. This codes for CASSLVRTGDGYTF.

The rearrangement joins TRBV11-3 to TRBJ2-7, with D perhaps matching TRBD1 or TRBD2 (5 bases each). The CDR3 is 17 residues long. From germline, CDR1 is SGHNT and CDR2 YENEEA. The germline V and J ends were trimmed by 1 base and 4 bases, with 20 bases remaining between them. CDR3 nucleotide sequence: TGTGCCAGCAGCTTAGTTACGGCTTCGGGGACCAAGTACGAGCAGTACTTC. This sequence encodes CASSLVTASGTKYEQYF.

The rearrangement joins TRBV19 to TRBJ1-1; D unresolved. The length of the CDR3 is 15 residues. V lost 4 bases and J lost 1, with 13 bases in between. Germline V lookup: CDR1 LNHDA, CDR2 SQIVND (reference sequence). The CDR3: CASSTKIVRNTEAFF. CDR3 DNA: TGTGCCAGTAGTACCAAGATAGTAAGGAACACTGAAGCTTTCTTT.

This chain joins TRBV9 and TRBJ2-7; TRBD2 might be the D (5 bases). There are 14 residues in the CDR3. V shed 4 bases and J shed 3 bases, with 14 bases lying between them. CDR1 and CDR2 from the germline V gene are SGDLS and YYNGEE. The CDR3 protein is CASSLGVGVYEQYF. The CDR3 bases are TGTGCCAGCAGCTTAGGAGTGGGAGTCTACGAGCAGTACTTC.

The chain employs TRBV11-3 and TRBJ2-4; 7 nucleotides line up with TRBD1. Trimming took 3 bases from V and 3 from J; bases not matched to a gene: 8. The germline CDR1 and CDR2 sequences are SGHNT and YENEEA. The CDR3 loop spans 16 amino acids. The CDR3 bases are TGTGCCAGCAGCTTGGAACGACAGGGTGGCAAAAACATTCAGTACTTC. Residues: CASSLERQGGKNIQYF.

This clone was observed once. This chain links TRBV11-3 with TRBJ2-7; D might be TRBD2 (5 bases). V was pared by 5 bases and J by 0 bases, with 14 bases between. Germline V gene data show CDR1 as SGHNT and CDR2 as YENEEA. The CDR3 has 15 amino acids. CDR3 sequence (DNA): TGTGCCAGCAGCCAATCAGCGGCATCCTCCTACGAGCAGTACTTC. It is translated as CASSQSAASSYEQYF.

The chain links TRBV11-3 to TRBJ2-2; TRBD2 might be the D (6 bases). CDR3 length: 14 amino acids. Deletions cut 6 bases from V and 6 bases from J, with 14 bases between. The germline V gene has CDR1 SGHNT and CDR2 YENEEA. CDR3 nucleotides: TGTGCCAGCAGTTTAAGAGCTAGCGCCGGGGAGCTGTTTTTT. It is translated as CASSLRASAGELFF.

The V and J genes are TRBV6-8 and TRBJ1-2; D possibly corresponds to TRBD1 (6 bases). This CDR3 region has 13 residues. Germline CDR1 MNHGY, CDR2 SAAAGT. V shed 4 bases and J shed 5 bases, with 11 bases lying between them. This CDR3 is CASSLGQSYGYTF. In DNA, the CDR3 is TGTGCCAGCAGTTTAGGACAGAGTTATGGCTACACCTTC.

This rearrangement joins TRBV11-3 to TRBJ1-5, with D unclear. The germline gives CDR1 SGHNT, CDR2 YENEEA. This CDR3 has 14 amino acids. With 5 bases removed from V and 2 bases from J, the gap between germline ends came to 10 bases. CDR3 nucleotides: TGTGCCAGCAGCGTACGGGTGGGCAATCAGCCCCAGCATTTT. Amino acid sequence: CASSVRVGNQPQHF. The whole variable domain, remainder taken from reference TRBV11-3 and TRBJ1-5, is EAGVVQSPRYKIIEKKQPVAFWCNPISGHNTLYWYLQNLGQGPELLIRYENEEAVDDSQLPKDRFSAERLKGVDSTLKIQPAELGDSAVYLCASSVRVGNQPQHFGDGTRLSIL.

The CDR3 DNA reads TGTGCCAGCACCCAGAGCAGTATTCGGGGACAAAAACTGTTTTTT. It is translated as CASTQSSIRGQKLFF. The J gene is TRBJ1-4, the V gene TRBV25-1, with a possible D match to TRBD1 (5 bases). Germline V gene sequence: CDR1 MGHDK, CDR2 SYGVNS. Deletions cut 7 bases from V and 9 bases from J, with 21 bases between. The length of the CDR3 is 15 residues.

The chain carries TRBV6-8 and TRBJ1-1, with a tentative D call TRBD1 (6 bases). CDR3 length equals 15 residues. Germline V gene data show CDR1 as MNHGY and CDR2 as SAAAGT. V was clipped by 0 bases and J by 4 bases, with 12 bases between them. This CDR3 reads CASSYSQGRSTEAFF. CDR3 nucleotide sequence: TGTGCCAGCAGTTACTCGCAGGGGCGTTCCACTGAAGCTTTCTTT.

This sequence joins TRBV12-5 and TRBJ1-5; possibly TRBD1 for D (6 bases). CDR3 length: 15 amino acids. The V end was cut by 7 bases, the J end by 3 bases, with 16 bases between. Germline lookup yields CDR1 LGHNT and CDR2 FRNRAP. CDR3 sequence (DNA): TGTGCTAGTGCCGGCCAGGGGCTAAACAATCAGCCCCAGCATTTT. It specifies CASAGQGLNNQPQHF.

The rearrangement uses TRBV19 and TRBJ1-5; no clear D gene. Trimming took off 7 bases at V and 0 bases at J, with 16 bases between the two ends. This CDR3 has 16 residues. From germline, CDR1 is LNHDA and CDR2 SQIVND (reference sequence). CDR3 region: CASTLLSGYSNQPQHF. Written as DNA, the CDR3 is TGTGCCAGTACCCTGTTATCGGGGTATAGCAATCAGCCCCAGCATTTT. Full variable domain (outside the CDR3, taken from reference TRBV19 and TRBJ1-5): DGGITQSPKYLFRKEGQNVTLSCEQNLNHDAMYWYRQDPGQGLRLIYYSQIVNDFQKGDIAEGYSVSREKKESFPLTVTSAQKNPTAFYLCASTLLSGYSNQPQHFGDGTRLSIL.

The genes are TRBV14 and TRBJ2-7, with a possible D match to TRBD2 (5 bases). The CDR3 sequence is 13 residues long. In germline, CDR1 is SGHDN, CDR2 FVKESK. Trimming removed 6 bases at V and 4 bases at J, with 13 bases between. Here the CDR3 reads CASRSDYAYEQYF. The CDR3 DNA reads as TGTGCCAGCAGATCAGACTACGCTTACGAGCAGTACTTC.

This clone was counted a single time. The chain employs TRBV11-3 and TRBJ2-3; 9 bases agree with TRBD2. Looked up from germline, CDR1 is SGHNT and CDR2 is YENEEA. This CDR3 contains 15 residues. The V and J ends lost 5 bases and 2 bases, in that order; junction bases with no gene match: 5. The chain's CDR3 is CASSPGTSFTDTQYF. The CDR3 DNA follows: TGTGCCAGCAGCCCCGGGACTAGCTTCACAGATACGCAGTATTTT.

The gene calls are TRBV7-6 and TRBJ1-1; TRBD1 matches 9 bases. V shed 3 bases, J shed 7 bases, and the junction held 6 bases outside the gene matches. Germline V CDR1 and CDR2: SGHVS, FNYEAQ. The CDR3 loop spans 14 amino acids. CDR3 in DNA: TGTGCCAGCAGCTTTACAGGGGGCACGGGTGAAGCTTTCTTT. It encodes CASSFTGGTGEAFF.

The rearrangement uses TRBV6-8 and TRBJ1-3; 9 positions match TRBD1. The germline V gene encodes CDR1 MNHGY and CDR2 SAAAGT. The V gene end was trimmed by 10 bases and the J gene end by 0 bases; junction bases not matched to a gene: 10. The CDR3 extends over 16 amino acids. CDR3 sequence: CAIRGGQGTSGNTIYF. In nucleotides, the CDR3 is TGTGCCATCAGAGGGGGACAGGGAACCTCTGGAAACACCATATATTTT.

This clone was counted a single time. V is TRBV11-3 and J is TRBJ1-2, with a weak D call TRBD1 (5 bases). With 5 bases removed from V and 0 bases from J, the gap between germline ends came to 16 bases. Germline assignment: CDR1 SGHNT and CDR2 YENEEA. There are 16 residues in the CDR3. CDR3 bases: TGTGCCAGCAGCCCTGGGGCGGTGGATGCTAACTATGGCTACACCTTC. Protein: CASSPGAVDANYGYTF.

This chain connects TRBV19 to TRBJ1-1; D gene unclear. Germline CDR1 reads LNHDA; CDR2 reads SQIVND (reference sequence). The CDR3 loop spans 13 amino acids. V gave up 0 bases and J gave up 1 base, with 3 bases separating them. The CDR3 DNA reads as TGTGCCAGTAGTATAGAACCGAACACTGAAGCTTTCTTT. This sequence encodes CASSIEPNTEAFF.

Regarding this clone: At one of its ends the junction is not consistent with the germline gene, which may arise from a read error. The chain uses TRBV6-8 and TRBJ1-2; perhaps TRBD1 as D (5 bases). This CDR3 has 13 amino acids. Germline lookup yields CDR1 MNHGY and CDR2 SAAAGT. CDR3 residues: CASSYYNAGEAQF. The CDR3 coding sequence is TGTGCCAGCAGTTACTATAATGCGGGGGAGGCTCAATTC.

The CDR3 region is CASSLVPQGHIEAFF. Written as DNA, the CDR3 is TGTGCCAGCAGCTTGGTGCCCCAGGGACATATTGAAGCTTTCTTT. The chain links TRBV11-3 to TRBJ1-1; weak D call: TRBD1 (6 bases). The CDR3 is 15 residues long. V was clipped by 3 bases and J by 7 bases, with 18 bases between them. The germline gives CDR1 SGHNT, CDR2 YENEEA.

The genes are TRBV14 and TRBJ2-1, with a weak D call TRBD1 (5 bases). Trimming removed 0 bases from V and 1 base from J, with 16 bases in between. The V gene's germline CDR1 is SGHDN and CDR2 FVKESK. The CDR3 loop spans 18 amino acids. Written as DNA, the CDR3 is TGTGCCAGCAGCCAAGAAACCCCAGGGTATAGATCCTACAATGAGCAGTTCTTC. Encoded protein: CASSQETPGYRSYNEQFF.

This rearrangement joins TRBV28 to TRBJ1-4, with TRBD1 identical over 9 bases. CDR3 length: 20 residues. Trimming at V came to 6 bases and at J to 5 bases, leaving 22 bases not matched to a gene. From germline, CDR1 is MDHEN and CDR2 SYDVKM. CDR3 sequence (DNA): TGTGCCAGCAGCCTTAACCTCCCCTCCTTGACAGGGGGTTCAAATGAAAAACTGTTTTTT. This translates into CASSLNLPSLTGGSNEKLFF.